This TCR beta chain is drawn from a study of blood T cell repertoires in COVID-19. Study context: In each case, the material was cDNA or gDNA derived from T cells, B-cell-depleted T cells, or PBMCs.

Enrolled during active infection, Seattle patients were then followed longitudinally. Per the authors' pipeline: The authors estimated nucleated cell counts from reference gene primer amplification. The repertoire was sequenced with immunoSEQ multiplex PCR; TCRdb's copy has only in-frame clones and lacks some. The DNA gave D and trimming, while V, J and clone size come from that table. The data show about 160,000 clones, approximately 80% seen once. Germline V lookup: CDR1 KGHSH, CDR2 LQKENI. The germline V and J ends were trimmed by 3 bases and 4 bases, with 16 bases remaining between them. The CDR3 runs to 15 residues.

What was sequenced was peripheral blood. This chain joins TRBV18 and TRBJ2-7, with D tentatively TRBD1 (6 bases). This clonotype originated in a woman aged 40 to 50 with COVID-19, enrolled during active disease. CDR3 region: CASSPSDRAKYEQYF. In DNA, the CDR3 is TGTGCCAGCTCACCGTCGGACAGAGCCAAATACGAGCAGTACTTC.